This T cell receptor beta chain came from a study of beta chain features in type 1 diabetes. Turning to the study itself: No patient-donor differences in age, gender, total cells or subset yield. Study results and caveats: For patients, the naive, central memory and Treg TCRB repertoires appeared more alike than for healthy donors.

A few counts support this clone. Its matching antigen is unknown. Via CD45RO/CCR7/CD25/CD127/CD95/CD27, cells of the CD4+ naive, central memory, regulatory and stem cell-like memory subsets were sorted. Expressed TCRB transcripts were sequenced, since all the RNA that had been isolated was reverse transcribed. Method: immunoSEQ multiplex PCR; TCRdb's copy keeps in-frame clones and lacks some. The profile shows under 250,000 clones, around an eighth of them singletons. This clonotype originated in a woman aged 40 to 50 in good health. Specimen: naive CD4+ T cells from blood.

DNA of the CDR3: TGTGCCAGCAGTGCCGAGCTCGGGGAGCAGTTCTTC. Protein sequence: CASSAELGEQFF. V gene TRBV2 combines with J gene TRBJ2-1; the D is unclear. From germline, CDR1 is SNHLY and CDR2 FYNNEI. V gave up 4 bases and J gave up 10 bases, with 11 bases separating them. This CDR3 is 12 amino acids long.